Detailed here is one T cell receptor (beta chain). The target antigen is unknown. 13 Jbeta primers and 60 Vbeta primers were used for the PCR. Measured with immunoSEQ multiplex PCR; TCRdb has only the in-frame clones, and not every one. The repertoire holds roughly 150,000 clones, around four fifths seen once, with approximately 1.4% in the top ten. The entry originates in a study of cytomegalovirus exposure and HLA in healthy donors. Whole-study context: The Caucasian-associated ancestry cluster contained roughly four fifths of the 300 to 400 genotyped donors. General observations from the study: An analysis was carried out at a later point. It showed that HLA-associated TCR beta chains were more clonally expanded than equally common non-associated chains. Available immune exposure information covered CMV serostatus only. It was in a later analysis that TCR association rates were seen to vary by HLA locus, highest for DRB1 and lowest for HLA-C.

After removal of 0 bases from V and 2 bases from J, the junction contained 22 bases not matched to a gene. The CDR3 has 21 residues. Germline V CDR1 and CDR2: LGHNA, YSLEER. The source material was PBMCs. This TCR was recovered from a man younger than 45 in good health and CMV-seronegative. The rearrangement links TRBV4-3 to TRBJ2-7; TRBD1 aligns across 7 bases. Written as DNA, the CDR3 is TGCGCCAGCAGCCAAGATTTTGAAGGTGGAATCCGGGACAGTATCCCCTACGAGCAGTACTTC. This gives the protein CASSQDFEGGIRDSIPYEQYF.